The source of this T cell receptor beta chain is a study of CXCR3-negative and CXCR3-positive naive CD8 T cells. The method, 5' RACE with UMI labels, was used to prepare the TRB cDNA libraries. No DNA is given; TCRdb re-called the 5' RACE reads and lists each CDR3 protein once. Its table lists over 55,000 distinct CDR3 sequences. This CDR3 contains 14 residues. Germline CDR1 MDHEN, CDR2 SYDVKM. To note about this clonotype: Its specificity is unknown.

Study-level results: Both naive subsets showed comparably high diversity, and memory CD8+ cells showed much lower diversity. Within a donor, both naive subsets shared TRBV-TRBJ usage, unlike memory cells. TRB CDR3s were more hydrophobic in CXCR3-positive than in CXCR3-negative naive cells. Freshly isolated PBMCs were used in most assays, given partial CXCR3 loss after freezing.

The TCR was taken from a human donor in good health. Some clones in this sample may be carry-over from other donors' samples. Sequenced material: naive CXCR3+ CD8+ T cells from blood. Subset: CD45RO-CCR7+CD27+CD95- naive CD8+ T cells expressing CXCR3 (TNR3+). The chain recombines TRBV28 with TRBJ2-7; without DNA, the TCRdb call of TRBD1 cannot be checked. The CDR3: CANRLGAGLYEQYF.